This is a list of T cell receptor beta chains from one sample in a study of cytomegalovirus exposure and HLA in healthy donors. Here immunoSEQ multiplex PCR was the method, and the copy in TCRdb shows in-frame clones only, minus some. The sample holds about 89,000 clones, roughly 70% seen once. Material: PBMCs. These TCRs come from a young man in good health and CMV-seronegative. The CDR3 runs from the conserved cysteine through the conserved F or W. A D gene is named only where the DNA matches it firmly. Part of the rows lack a size; the others show once, few, many or a class for expanded clones.

cdr3_aa | cdr3_nt | clone_size | j_call | v_call | d_call
CASSPLTSGGDEQYF | TGTGCCAGCAGCCCTCTAACTAGCGGGGGGGACGAGCAGTACTTC | NA | TRBJ2-7 | TRBV9 | TRBD2
CASSLVEGLNTEAFF | TGTGCCAGCAGCTTGGTCGAGGGCCTGAACACTGAAGCTTTCTTT | NA | TRBJ1-1 | TRBV5-4 | NA
CASSLGGYNGYTF | TGTGCCAGCAGCTTGGGGGGCTATAACGGCTACACCTTC | few | TRBJ1-2 | TRBV5-5 | NA
CASSGGTEAFF | TGCGCCAGCAGTGGGGGGACTGAAGCTTTCTTT | NA | TRBJ1-1 | TRBV5-1 | NA
CASSQDAHTGRANTF | TGCGCCAGCAGCCAAGATGCCCACACAGGGCGGGCTAACACCTTC | NA | TRBJ1-2 | TRBV4-3 | NA
CAWSRGLNTEAFF | TGTGCCTGGAGTAGGGGATTAAACACTGAAGCTTTCTTT | NA | TRBJ1-1 | TRBV30 | NA
CAWSGGNYGYTF | TGTGCCTGGAGCGGCGGGAACTATGGCTACACCTTC | NA | TRBJ1-2 | TRBV30 | NA
CASRTSGWSATDTQYF | TGCGCCAGCAGGACTAGCGGTTGGAGTGCCACAGATACGCAGTATTTT | NA | TRBJ2-3 | TRBV10-2 | TRBD2
CASSLSGQGGGYTF | TGTGCCAGCAGCTTATCCGGACAGGGCGGCGGCTACACCTTC | NA | TRBJ1-2 | TRBV7-9 | TRBD1
CASSQDYRAGQTEAFF | TGCGCCAGCAGCCAAGATTATCGGGCAGGGCAGACTGAAGCTTTCTTT | NA | TRBJ1-1 | TRBV4-3 | NA
CAWSTGTGGRGEKLFF | TGTGCCTGGAGTACCGGGACAGGGGGCCGGGGTGAAAAACTGTTTTTT | NA | TRBJ1-4 | TRBV30 | TRBD1
CASSYSRQGRNTIYF | TGTGCCAGCAGTTACTCTCGACAGGGAAGAAACACCATATATTTT | NA | TRBJ1-3 | TRBV6-5 | TRBD1
CAWQAGQGHQPQHF | TGTGCCTGGCAGGCGGGACAGGGTCATCAGCCCCAGCATTTT | NA | TRBJ1-5 | TRBV30 | TRBD1
CATSRDEARGYTEAFF | TGTGCCACCAGCAGAGATGAAGCCAGGGGGTACACTGAAGCTTTCTTT | NA | TRBJ1-1 | TRBV15 | TRBD1
CASSLQENTEAFF | TGTGCCAGCAGCCTACAGGAGAACACTGAAGCTTTCTTT | NA | TRBJ1-1 | TRBV6-1 | NA
CASSQMGGGETQYF | TGTGCCAGCAGCCAGATGGGGGGTGGAGAGACCCAGTACTTC | NA | TRBJ2-5 | TRBV13 | NA
CASTLDRGNTEAFF | TGTGCCAGCACCTTGGACAGGGGGAACACTGAAGCTTTCTTT | NA | TRBJ1-1 | TRBV13 | TRBD1
CASSGKGQGRETQYF | TGTGCCAGCTCAGGCAAGGGACAGGGTCGAGAGACCCAGTACTTC | once | TRBJ2-5 | TRBV18 | TRBD1
CASSQIDRGPMNTEAFF | TGCGCCAGCAGCCAGATCGACAGGGGGCCCATGAACACTGAAGCTTTCTTT | NA | TRBJ1-1 | TRBV4-1 | TRBD1
CASSSGRGRYEQYF | TGTGCCAGCAGTTCAGGCAGGGGGCGCTACGAGCAGTACTTC | NA | TRBJ2-7 | TRBV28 | TRBD1
CASSDKGLGGNTIYF | TGTGCCAGCAGCGATAAGGGGTTGGGAGGAAACACCATATATTTT | NA | TRBJ1-3 | TRBV9 | NA
CASSQDRTATNEKLFF | TGCGCCAGCAGCCAAGACAGAACAGCAACTAATGAAAAACTGTTTTTT | few | TRBJ1-4 | TRBV4-1 | NA
CAWCPQGVGGYTF | TGTGCCTGGTGCCCTCAGGGCGTGGGCGGCTACACCTTC | NA | TRBJ1-2 | TRBV30 | NA
CSSSYRTGPEKLFF | TGTTCCAGCAGCTACCGGACAGGGCCTGAAAAACTGTTTTTT | NA | TRBJ1-4 | TRBV7-9 | TRBD1
CASSERAGEGEQYF | TGTGCCAGCAGTGAGCGAGCGGGAGAAGGGGAGCAGTACTTC | NA | TRBJ2-7 | TRBV6-4 | TRBD2
CASSFLQGGEKLFF | TGTGCCAGCAGTTTCCTCCAGGGTGGTGAAAAACTGTTTTTT | NA | TRBJ1-4 | TRBV6-6 | NA
CASSLWQGSMNTEAFF | TGTGCCAGCAGCTTGTGGCAGGGGTCCATGAACACTGAAGCTTTCTTT | few | TRBJ1-1 | TRBV7-9 | NA
CASLRGGQPQHF | TGTGCCAGCCTACGGGGGGGGCAGCCCCAGCATTTT | NA | TRBJ1-5 | TRBV7-8 | NA
CASSPSSGAVNQPQHF | TGTGCCAGCTCACCTTCGTCAGGGGCGGTCAATCAGCCCCAGCATTTT | NA | TRBJ1-5 | TRBV18 | NA
CASSLESNPYGYTF | TGTGCCAGCAGCTTGGAGAGTAACCCCTATGGCTACACCTTC | few | TRBJ1-2 | TRBV5-4 | NA
CASSLGQKNTEAFF | TGTGCCAGCAGCTTGGGACAGAAGAACACTGAAGCTTTCTTT | NA | TRBJ1-1 | TRBV7-9 | TRBD1
CASTLIPGQGETQYF | TGTGCCAGCACCCTAATACCGGGACAGGGAGAGACCCAGTACTTC | few | TRBJ2-5 | TRBV5-4 | TRBD1
CASSTGTVSDEAFF | TGTGCCAGCAGTACCGGGACAGTCTCCGATGAAGCTTTCTTT | NA | TRBJ1-1 | TRBV2 | TRBD1
CASRGLQGERGYTF | TGTGCCAGCAGGGGACTACAGGGGGAACGTGGCTACACCTTC | NA | TRBJ1-2 | TRBV6-1 | TRBD1
CAWRPRTGRSGNTIYF | TGTGCCTGGAGGCCTCGGACAGGGCGCTCTGGAAACACCATATATTTT | NA | TRBJ1-3 | TRBV30 | TRBD1
CASSRGLAGGPNEQFF | TGTGCCAGCAGTAGGGGACTAGCGGGGGGCCCTAATGAGCAGTTCTTC | NA | TRBJ2-1 | TRBV9 | TRBD2
CASSYSRAGNYGYTF | TGTGCCAGCAGTTACTCGAGGGCGGGGAACTATGGCTACACCTTC | NA | TRBJ1-2 | TRBV6-5 | NA
CASSSRGADTGELFF | TGCGCCAGCAGCTCGCGGGGGGCGGACACCGGGGAGCTGTTTTTT | NA | TRBJ2-2 | TRBV4-3 | TRBD2
CSMGLAGGREQYF | TGCAGCATGGGACTAGCGGGAGGACGCGAGCAGTACTTC | few | TRBJ2-7 | TRBV29-1 | TRBD2
CASSLIVTDTQYF | TGTGCCAGCAGTTTGATAGTGACAGATACGCAGTATTTT | NA | TRBJ2-3 | TRBV27 | NA
CASSLVGSGSIEQFF | TGTGCCAGCAGCTTAGTAGGTAGCGGGAGTATTGAGCAGTTCTTC | NA | TRBJ2-1 | TRBV11-2 | TRBD2
CASSPGEFNEKLFF | TGTGCCAGCTCACCAGGGGAGTTTAATGAAAAACTGTTTTTT | NA | TRBJ1-4 | TRBV18 | NA
CASGGTGGHSGYTF | TGTGCCAGCGGGGGGACAGGCGGTCACTCTGGCTACACCTTC | NA | TRBJ1-2 | TRBV27 | TRBD1
CSVELGLAGTNEQFF | TGCAGCGTTGAACTAGGACTAGCGGGAACCAATGAGCAGTTCTTC | NA | TRBJ2-1 | TRBV29-1 | TRBD2
CASSLDRGTHEQYF | TGTGCCAGCAGCTTGGACAGGGGGACGCACGAGCAGTACTTC | NA | TRBJ2-7 | TRBV7-2 | TRBD1
CATREGPVNEKLFF | TGTGCCACCAGGGAGGGGCCCGTTAATGAAAAACTGTTTTTT | NA | TRBJ1-4 | TRBV7-2 | NA
CASSELRGLGETQYF | TGTGCCAGCAGTGAACTCCGGGGGTTGGGGGAGACCCAGTACTTC | NA | TRBJ2-5 | TRBV2 | NA
CAWSAGSEGWTFF | TGTGCCTGGAGTGCGGGGTCTGAGGGTTGGACTTTCTTT | NA | TRBJ1-1 | TRBV30 | NA
CAWSGLGQRTGYTF | TGTGCCTGGAGTGGCCTGGGACAGAGGACCGGCTACACCTTC | NA | TRBJ1-2 | TRBV30 | TRBD1
CASSGALWTEAFF | TGTGCCAGCAGTGGGGCGTTATGGACTGAAGCTTTCTTT | NA | TRBJ1-1 | TRBV2 | NA